One and the same sample provided the 28 T cell receptor beta chains below, sequenced in a study of blood T cell repertoires in COVID-19. TCRdb's table, derived via immunoSEQ multiplex PCR, lists solely in-frame clones and lacks some. The sample lists roughly 250,000 clones; around 84% were seen once. Material for sequencing was peripheral blood. All receptors derive from a woman in her thirties or forties who had recovered from COVID-19.

The CDR3 loop reads CASSLIAGRGGTEAFF. The CDR3 DNA reads as TGTGCCAGCAGCTTAATAGCAGGCAGGGGCGGCACTGAAGCTTTCTTT. This chain connects TRBV7-8 to TRBJ1-1; possible D gene TRBD1, 6 bases. CDR1 SGHVS and CDR2 FQNEAQ come from the germline V gene. Trimming removed 2 bases at V and 4 bases at J, with 17 bases between. The CDR3 spans 16 residues.

With regard to this clone: The sample holds other DNA sequences that translate to the same CDR3. The rearrangement joins TRBV5-4 to TRBJ2-3, with 11 nucleotides matching TRBD2. The V gene end was trimmed by 5 bases and the J gene end by 6 bases; junction bases not matched to a gene: 8. Germline V gene sequence: CDR1 SGHNT, CDR2 YYREEE (reference sequence). The CDR3 consists of 15 residues. CDR3 sequence (DNA): TGTGCCAGCAGTAATAGCGGGGGGGCAAGGGATACGCAGTATTTT. Residues: CASSNSGGARDTQYF.

This chain joins TRBV11-2 and TRBJ1-5, with 10 bases matching TRBD1. Trimming cost V 5 bases and J 5 bases; bases outside gene matches: 6. Germline loops: CDR1 SGHAT, CDR2 FQNNGV. CDR3 length: 15 residues. The CDR3 reads CASSPGTGDHQPQHF. The CDR3 nucleotides read TGTGCCAGCAGCCCCGGGACAGGGGATCATCAGCCCCAGCATTTT.

The V gene is TRBV5-1, the J gene TRBJ2-5; unclear D gene. The V end lost 0 bases, the J end lost 2 bases, and 17 bases lay between the germline ends. CDR1 and CDR2 (germline): SGHRS, YFSETQ. This CDR3 has 17 amino acids. Here the CDR3 reads CASSLAPINGEQETQYF. CDR3 bases: TGCGCCAGCAGCTTGGCTCCAATAAATGGAGAGCAAGAGACCCAGTACTTC.

The gene calls are TRBV28 and TRBJ2-5, with D hard to call. Trimming removed 6 bases at V and 5 bases at J, with 10 bases between. Germline CDR1 MDHEN, CDR2 SYDVKM. The CDR3 length is 12 residues. CDR3: CASSPFEETQYF. The CDR3 nucleotides are TGTGCCAGCAGCCCGTTCGAGGAGACCCAGTACTTC.

This clone was seen just once. J is TRBJ2-7 and V is TRBV11-2; 12 bases align to TRBD2. V lost 5 bases and J lost 1; bases outside the gene matches: 12. The CDR3 contains 18 residues. Germline CDR1 SGHAT, CDR2 FQNNGV. The CDR3 sequence is CASSPRPQTSGGSYEQYF. CDR3 nucleotide sequence: TGTGCCAGCAGCCCCCGCCCCCAGACTAGCGGGGGTTCCTACGAGCAGTACTTC.

The chain carries TRBV29-1 and TRBJ2-3, with D uncertain. V lost 1 base, J lost 1 base, and 18 bases lay in between. CDR1 is SQVTM, CDR2 ANQGSEA, per germline. The CDR3 contains 17 residues. This CDR3 is CSVEGGSNEEGTDTQYF. In nucleotides, the CDR3 is TGCAGCGTTGAAGGCGGTTCTAACGAAGAAGGCACAGATACGCAGTATTTT.

J is TRBJ1-1 and V is TRBV12-3 or TRBV12-4; D ambiguous. Trimming left V 1 base short and J 7 bases short, with 7 bases between. This CDR3 has 12 amino acids. The CDR3 sequence is CASSLDPVEAFF. The CDR3, as DNA: TGTGCCAGCAGTTTAGATCCAGTTGAAGCTTTCTTT.

This rearrangement joins TRBV29-1 to TRBJ2-3; D possibly corresponds to TRBD1 (6 bases). The V end lost 0 bases, the J end lost 1 base, and 14 bases lay between the germline ends. The germline V gene encodes CDR1 SQVTM and CDR2 ANQGSEA. The CDR3 loop spans 16 amino acids. CDR3 sequence: CSVEDTGPGGTDTQYF. In nucleotides, the CDR3 is TGCAGCGTTGAAGACACAGGGCCAGGGGGCACAGATACGCAGTATTTT.

The chain recombines TRBV2 with TRBJ2-2; 11 nucleotides match TRBD2. V shed 6 bases and J 0 bases; nucleotides not matched to a gene: 3. The CDR3 consists of 16 residues. The germline V gene has CDR1 SNHLY and CDR2 FYNNEI. The CDR3 protein is CASRRLAGSNTGELFF. The CDR3 nucleotides are TGTGCCAGCAGGCGACTAGCGGGGTCGAACACCGGGGAGCTGTTTTTT.

CDR3 amino acids: CASTDRGDNEQFF. The CDR3 DNA is TGTGCCAGCACGGACAGGGGGGACAATGAGCAGTTCTTC. The rearrangement joins TRBV6-6 to TRBJ2-1, with 10 bases that match TRBD1. Germline loops: CDR1 MNHNY, CDR2 SVGAGI (reference sequence). Trimming at V came to 7 bases and at J to 5 bases, leaving 2 bases not matched to a gene. The CDR3 sequence is 13 residues long.

The rearrangement links TRBV3-1 (or the pseudogene TRBV3-2) to TRBJ2-3; 13 nucleotides line up with TRBD2. CDR3 length equals 16 residues. With V trimmed by 3 bases and J by 7 bases, 7 bases remained unmatched. The V gene's germline CDR1 is LGHDT and CDR2 YNNKEL (reference sequence). The CDR3 protein is CASSQGLAGLRNTQYF. The DNA of the CDR3 is TGTGCCAGCAGCCAGGGACTAGCGGGGCTGAGGAATACGCAGTATTTT.

The V call is TRBV2, the J call TRBJ2-7, with D maybe TRBD2 (7 bases). The CDR3 covers 16 residues. The germline V gene encodes CDR1 SNHLY and CDR2 FYNNEI. The V gene lost 4 bases and the J gene lost 3 bases, with 19 bases spanning the gap. The CDR3 region is CASSGIRGGRLYEQYF. CDR3 nucleotides: TGTGCCAGCAGTGGAATTAGGGGGGGGAGACTCTACGAGCAGTACTTC.

This clone showed up just a few times. The rearrangement joins TRBV7-2 to TRBJ1-2; tentative D call: TRBD1 (6 bases). The germline CDR1 and CDR2 sequences are SGHTA and FQGNSA. This CDR3 has 14 amino acids. V lost 2 bases, J lost 3 bases, and 10 bases lay in between. CDR3 DNA sequence: TGTGCCAGCAGCTTACAGGGGATTCACTATGGCTACACCTTC. Its protein is CASSLQGIHYGYTF.

The chain carries TRBV29-1 and TRBJ2-5; the D gene is possibly TRBD1 (6 bases). Trimming took 3 bases from V and 5 from J, leaving 22 bases between them. The CDR3 extends over 16 amino acids. Germline values: CDR1 SQVTM, CDR2 ANQGSEA. Written as DNA, the CDR3 is TGCAGCGTTGATGTTAGGGGGACCCCCAGGGAGGAGACCCAGTACTTC. This codes for CSVDVRGTPREETQYF.

The gene calls are TRBV4-1 and TRBJ1-5, with D hard to call. Trimming removed 3 bases from V and 2 bases from J, with 5 bases in between. CDR3 length: 13 residues. Germline values: CDR1 MGHRA, CDR2 YSYEKL. The CDR3 sequence: CASSQIGNQPQHF. The CDR3, as DNA: TGCGCCAGCAGCCAGATAGGCAATCAGCCCCAGCATTTT.

The gene calls are TRBV7-6 and TRBJ2-2; TRBD1 is a possible D gene (5 bases). The CDR3 has 15 residues. Germline V gene lookup returns CDR1 SGHVS and CDR2 FNYEAQ. The V gene lost 7 bases and the J gene lost 4 bases, with 16 bases spanning the gap. CDR3 nucleotides: TGTGCCAGCAACGGACATTTTTCGAGCACCGGGGAGCTGTTTTTT. This sequence encodes CASNGHFSSTGELFF. The full variable domain, its missing parts supplied by reference TRBV7-6 and TRBJ2-2, is GAGVSQSPRYKVTKRGQDVALRCDPISGHVSLYWYRQALGQGPEFLTYFNYEAQQDKSGLPNDRFSAERPEGSISTLTIQRTEQRDSAMYRCASNGHFSSTGELFFGEGSRLTVL.

V is TRBV6-1 and J is TRBJ2-7, with 9 bases identical to TRBD1. V gave up 4 bases and J gave up 2 bases; unmatched junction bases: 12. Germline assignment: CDR1 MNHNS and CDR2 SASEGT. This CDR3 contains 17 residues. The DNA for the CDR3 is TGTGCCAGCAGTGTTATAAACTTCCGGGACAGGGCCTACGAGCAGTACTTC. Amino acids: CASSVINFRDRAYEQYF.

J is TRBJ1-2 and V is TRBV12-3 or TRBV12-4, with no clear D. Trimming took 8 bases from V and 3 from J, leaving 7 bases between them. This CDR3 region has 11 residues. CDR3 in DNA: TGTGCCAGCCAAGCGGACTATGGCTACACCTTC. It translates to CASQADYGYTF.

This chain connects TRBV5-4 to TRBJ2-4; 7 bases fit TRBD1. V was pared by 4 bases and J by 7 bases, with 8 bases of the junction left unmatched. Per germline, CDR1 SGHNT and CDR2 YYREEE (reference sequence). This CDR3 contains 14 residues. The CDR3 region is CASSPPTGPNIQYF. The CDR3 nucleotides are TGTGCCAGCAGCCCACCGACAGGGCCGAACATTCAGTACTTC.

The CDR3 DNA sequence: TGTGCCAGCAGCGTAGGACAGGGACCTCAAGAGACCCAGTACTTC. This sequence encodes CASSVGQGPQETQYF. V is TRBV11-1 and J is TRBJ2-5, with 8 bases identical to TRBD1. The germline V gene encodes CDR1 SGHAT and CDR2 FQDESV (reference sequence). V trimming: 5 bases; J trimming: 2 bases; junction bases outside the gene matches: 7. The CDR3 has 15 amino acids.

The chain employs TRBV6-6 and TRBJ1-1, with a possible D match to TRBD1 (5 bases). The CDR3 spans 14 residues. Germline values: CDR1 MNHNY, CDR2 SVGAGI (reference sequence). Between the trimmed V and J ends, which lost 5 bases and 1 base, there was a span of 11 bases. CDR3 DNA sequence: TGTGCCAGCAGTGATCAGACAGCGAACACTGAAGCTTTCTTT. It translates to CASSDQTANTEAFF.

The chain is built from TRBV2 and TRBJ2-7; 12 bases line up with TRBD1. V was pared by 6 bases and J by 3 bases, with 6 bases of the junction left unmatched. The V gene's germline CDR1 is SNHLY and CDR2 FYNNEI. The CDR3 contains 15 residues. This chain's CDR3 is CASSAGQGAIYEQYF. The CDR3 region has the DNA TGTGCCAGCAGCGCGGGACAGGGGGCAATCTACGAGCAGTACTTC.

The chain is built from TRBV11-2 and TRBJ2-7; D may be TRBD1 (5 bases). The CDR3 is 12 residues long. Germline V gives CDR1 SGHAT, CDR2 FQNNGV. Trimming took off 5 bases at V and 4 bases at J, with 9 bases between the two ends. The CDR3 sequence is CASSGRDYEQYF. CDR3 bases: TGTGCCAGCAGCGGCAGGGATTACGAGCAGTACTTC.

The rearrangement links TRBV5-4 to TRBJ2-3; the D is unclear. Germline-derived CDR1 and CDR2 are SGHNT and YYREEE (reference sequence). The CDR3 consists of 15 residues. V was clipped by 0 bases and J by 3 bases, with 11 bases between them. The CDR3 sequence: CASSLGGDWTDTQYF. CDR3 nucleotides: TGTGCCAGCAGCTTGGGAGGCGATTGGACAGATACGCAGTATTTT.

The CDR3 DNA follows: TGTGCCAGCAGCGAACAGGGGTATAGAAACACCATATATTTT. Protein product: CASSEQGYRNTIYF. V and J are TRBV7-9 and TRBJ1-3; TRBD1 aligns across 7 bases. Germline CDR1 and CDR2: SEHNR and FQNEAQ (reference sequence). Trimming cost V 5 bases and J 5 bases; bases outside gene matches: 6. The CDR3 spans 14 residues.

The chain employs TRBV9 and TRBJ2-5; 10 positions match TRBD1. V was clipped by 4 bases and J by 5 bases; unmatched bases: 5. The CDR3 is made up of 14 amino acids. In germline, CDR1 is SGDLS, CDR2 YYNGEE. CDR3 residues: CASSKDRGLETQYF. The CDR3 nucleotides read TGTGCCAGCAGCAAGGACAGGGGGTTGGAGACCCAGTACTTC.

This clone was observed once. This chain joins TRBV28 and TRBJ2-7; 8 positions match TRBD2. This CDR3 has 15 residues. Germline-derived CDR1 and CDR2 are MDHEN and SYDVKM. V shed 6 bases and J 0 bases; nucleotides not matched to a gene: 7. CDR3 residues: CASSPGLAYSYEQYF. The CDR3 DNA follows: TGTGCCAGCAGCCCAGGACTAGCTTACTCCTACGAGCAGTACTTC.